These T cell receptor beta chains were read from a single sample in a study of early T cells in non-severe SARS-CoV-2 infection. Each CDR3 protein gets one entry after TCRdb re-called the 5' RACE reads with MiXCR. Here the sample spans tens of thousands of distinct CDR3 sequences, roughly 11% being singletons. Source: whole blood, taken at baseline. The receptors derive from an adult who was a healthcare worker with PCR-confirmed SARS-CoV-2 infection or an uninfected control (not recorded which). Both conserved end residues are part of each CDR3. The D gene is left open where the match is weak. The size field is filled for only some rows; it gives once, few, many or a size class.

D gene: -; V gene: TRBV29-1; J gene: TRBJ1-1; clone size: few; CDR3 protein: CSGKVTEAFF; CDR3 DNA: TGCAGCGGAAAGGTCACTGAAGCTTTCTTT
D gene: -; V gene: TRBV7-6; J gene: TRBJ2-3; clone size: -; CDR3 protein: CASSLFPDGSTDTQYF; CDR3 DNA: TGTGCCAGCAGCTTGTTCCCGGATGGAAGCACAGATACGCAGTATTTT
D gene: -; V gene: TRBV20-1; J gene: TRBJ1-3; clone size: few; CDR3 protein: CSAKSLANTIYF; CDR3 DNA: TGCAGTGCTAAAAGCCTGGCAAACACCATATATTTT
D gene: -; V gene: TRBV20-1; J gene: TRBJ2-7; clone size: many; CDR3 protein: CSASPSTSYEQYF; CDR3 DNA: TGCAGTGCTAGCCCGAGCACTTCCTACGAGCAGTACTTC
D gene: -; V gene: TRBV6-1; J gene: TRBJ2-1; clone size: few; CDR3 protein: CASSEGRPQTLNEQFF; CDR3 DNA: TGTGCCAGCAGTGAAGGGAGACCTCAGACCTTAAATGAGCAGTTCTTC
D gene: TRBD1; V gene: TRBV6-1; J gene: TRBJ2-1; clone size: many; CDR3 protein: CASSGNRGKTYNEQFF; CDR3 DNA: TGTGCCAGCAGTGGGAACAGGGGAAAGACCTACAATGAGCAGTTCTTC
D gene: TRBD1; V gene: TRBV28; J gene: TRBJ2-7; clone size: few; CDR3 protein: CASSFPTTGNATYEQYF; CDR3 DNA: TGTGCCAGCAGTTTCCCCACGACAGGGAACGCGACCTACGAGCAGTACTTC
D gene: -; V gene: TRBV2; J gene: TRBJ1-1; clone size: few; CDR3 protein: CASSGLGPNTEAFF; CDR3 DNA: TGTGCCAGCAGTGGGCTCGGCCCGAACACTGAAGCTTTCTTT
D gene: -; V gene: TRBV7-6; J gene: TRBJ2-1; clone size: few; CDR3 protein: CASSLEGRSYNEQFF; CDR3 DNA: TGTGCCAGCAGCTTAGAAGGGAGATCCTACAATGAGCAGTTCTTC
D gene: -; V gene: TRBV7-8; J gene: TRBJ2-7; clone size: -; CDR3 protein: CASSLGLTLGEQYF; CDR3 DNA: TGTGCCAGCAGCTTAGGCCTGACCCTCGGGGAGCAGTACTTC
D gene: -; V gene: TRBV2; J gene: TRBJ2-1; clone size: few; CDR3 protein: CAGRRQFF; CDR3 DNA: TGTGCCGGGCGCAGGCAGTTCTTC
D gene: -; V gene: TRBV12-5; J gene: TRBJ1-4; clone size: -; CDR3 protein: CASASLRGEKLFF; CDR3 DNA: TGTGCTAGTGCCTCTCTGAGAGGGGAAAAACTGTTTTTT
D gene: -; V gene: TRBV29-1; J gene: TRBJ2-1; clone size: -; CDR3 protein: CSSLGGDSYNEQFF; CDR3 DNA: TGCAGCTCATTAGGGGGGGATTCCTACAATGAGCAGTTCTTC
D gene: -; V gene: TRBV15; J gene: TRBJ2-7; clone size: -; CDR3 protein: CATSRERDLYEQYF; CDR3 DNA: TGTGCCACCAGCAGAGAGCGGGATCTCTACGAGCAGTACTTC
D gene: TRBD2; V gene: TRBV20-1; J gene: TRBJ2-1; clone size: many; CDR3 protein: CSARDQREWGEQFF; CDR3 DNA: TGCAGTGCTAGAGACCAGCGGGAGTGGGGTGAGCAGTTCTTC
D gene: -; V gene: TRBV3-1; J gene: TRBJ2-2; clone size: few; CDR3 protein: CASSHPEDRLTGELFF; CDR3 DNA: TGTGCCAGCAGCCATCCCGAGGACAGACTCACCGGGGAGCTGTTTTTT
D gene: -; V gene: TRBV11-3; J gene: TRBJ2-7; clone size: many; CDR3 protein: CASSYAFEQYF; CDR3 DNA: TGTGCCAGCAGCTACGCGTTCGAGCAGTACTTC
D gene: TRBD2; V gene: TRBV4-1; J gene: TRBJ2-2; clone size: -; CDR3 protein: CASSQRLARELFF; CDR3 DNA: TGCGCCAGCAGCCAGAGACTAGCCCGGGAGCTGTTTTTT
D gene: -; V gene: TRBV9; J gene: TRBJ2-2; clone size: -; CDR3 protein: CASSTRTDAGELFF; CDR3 DNA: TGTGCCAGCAGCACCCGGACAGATGCCGGGGAGCTGTTTTTT
D gene: -; V gene: TRBV29-1; J gene: TRBJ2-7; clone size: -; CDR3 protein: CSVRGQTYEQYF; CDR3 DNA: TGCAGCGTACGCGGACAGACCTACGAGCAGTACTTC
D gene: -; V gene: TRBV19; J gene: TRBJ2-1; clone size: many; CDR3 protein: CASSIRSGRAIDEQFF; CDR3 DNA: TGTGCCAGTAGTATAAGAAGCGGGCGGGCCATCGATGAGCAGTTCTTC
D gene: -; V gene: TRBV12-3/TRBV12-4; J gene: TRBJ2-2; clone size: -; CDR3 protein: CASRNRGTGELFF; CDR3 DNA: TGTGCCAGCAGAAATAGGGGGACCGGGGAGCTGTTTTTT
D gene: TRBD2; V gene: TRBV5-1; J gene: TRBJ2-1; clone size: -; CDR3 protein: CASSSTGTSGGYNEQFF; CDR3 DNA: TGCGCCAGCAGCTCAACCGGGACTAGCGGGGGGTACAATGAGCAGTTCTTC
D gene: -; V gene: TRBV30; J gene: TRBJ2-4; clone size: few; CDR3 protein: CAWRKVVAKNIQYF; CDR3 DNA: TGTGCCTGGAGAAAAGTCGTAGCCAAAAACATTCAGTACTTC
D gene: TRBD2; V gene: TRBV4-3; J gene: TRBJ2-3; clone size: -; CDR3 protein: CASSLLTGTSGGTGTDTQYF; CDR3 DNA: TGCGCCAGCAGCCTCTTGACAGGGACTAGCGGGGGGACTGGCACAGATACGCAGTATTTT
D gene: -; V gene: TRBV6-6; J gene: TRBJ2-7; clone size: -; CDR3 protein: CASSSDRNYEQYF; CDR3 DNA: TGTGCCAGCAGTTCAGACAGGAACTACGAGCAGTACTTC
D gene: -; V gene: TRBV4-3; J gene: TRBJ1-2; clone size: many; CDR3 protein: CASSQDIGPRYGYTF; CDR3 DNA: TGCGCCAGCAGCCAAGATATAGGCCCTAGGTATGGCTACACCTTC
D gene: TRBD1; V gene: TRBV29-1; J gene: TRBJ2-3; clone size: -; CDR3 protein: CSVDRVSTDTQYF; CDR3 DNA: TGCAGCGTGGACAGGGTCAGCACAGATACGCAGTATTTT
D gene: TRBD1; V gene: TRBV5-6; J gene: TRBJ1-6; clone size: many; CDR3 protein: CASSFLTGEGSPLHF; CDR3 DNA: TGTGCCAGCAGCTTCCTGACAGGGGAGGGTTCACCCCTCCACTTT
D gene: TRBD2; V gene: TRBV9; J gene: TRBJ2-1; clone size: -; CDR3 protein: CASSSSGSYNEQFF; CDR3 DNA: TGTGCCAGCAGCTCTAGCGGGAGCTACAATGAGCAGTTCTTC
D gene: -; V gene: TRBV19; J gene: TRBJ2-7; clone size: few; CDR3 protein: CASSMGATSLEQYF; CDR3 DNA: TGTGCCAGTAGTATGGGAGCTACCTCGCTGGAGCAGTACTTC
D gene: -; V gene: TRBV20-1; J gene: TRBJ2-7; clone size: -; CDR3 protein: CSAREIYEQYF; CDR3 DNA: TGCAGTGCTAGGGAAATTTACGAGCAGTACTTC
D gene: -; V gene: TRBV2; J gene: TRBJ2-1; clone size: many; CDR3 protein: CASAPPEFF; CDR3 DNA: TGTGCGTCGGCCCCTCCCGAGTTCTTC
D gene: -; V gene: TRBV2; J gene: TRBJ1-2; clone size: -; CDR3 protein: CARRDPGGFGYTF; CDR3 DNA: TGTGCCAGGAGGGACCCGGGGGGCTTTGGCTACACCTTC
D gene: -; V gene: TRBV7-2; J gene: TRBJ2-6; clone size: few; CDR3 protein: CASSSRMSGANVLTF; CDR3 DNA: TGTGCCAGCAGCAGCCGGATGTCTGGGGCCAACGTCCTGACTTTC
D gene: -; V gene: TRBV7-9; J gene: TRBJ2-5; clone size: many; CDR3 protein: CASSPLRTGIQETQYF; CDR3 DNA: TGTGCCAGCAGCCCCTTGAGAACCGGGATCCAAGAGACCCAGTACTTC
D gene: -; V gene: TRBV20-1; J gene: TRBJ1-6; clone size: -; CDR3 protein: CSATGDYNSPLHF; CDR3 DNA: TGCAGTGCGACAGGAGACTATAATTCACCCCTCCACTTT
D gene: -; V gene: TRBV14; J gene: TRBJ2-2; clone size: -; CDR3 protein: CASSQVFDSGELFF; CDR3 DNA: TGTGCCAGCAGCCAAGTTTTTGATTCCGGGGAGCTGTTTTTT
D gene: -; V gene: TRBV18; J gene: TRBJ2-2; clone size: -; CDR3 protein: CASSPRIAGETGELFF; CDR3 DNA: TGTGCCAGCTCACCAAGAATCGCAGGGGAAACCGGGGAGCTGTTTTTT
D gene: TRBD1; V gene: TRBV4-1; J gene: TRBJ2-3; clone size: few; CDR3 protein: CASSQDQGGRPDTQYF; CDR3 DNA: TGCGCCAGCAGCCAAGATCAAGGGGGCCGGCCAGATACGCAGTATTTT
D gene: TRBD1; V gene: TRBV11-3; J gene: TRBJ2-3; clone size: many; CDR3 protein: CASSFGQGQDTQYF; CDR3 DNA: TGTGCCAGCAGCTTCGGACAGGGGCAGGATACGCAGTATTTT
D gene: -; V gene: TRBV20-1; J gene: TRBJ2-5; clone size: many; CDR3 protein: CSARDRERGETQYF; CDR3 DNA: TGCAGTGCTAGAGACAGGGAAAGAGGAGAGACCCAGTACTTC